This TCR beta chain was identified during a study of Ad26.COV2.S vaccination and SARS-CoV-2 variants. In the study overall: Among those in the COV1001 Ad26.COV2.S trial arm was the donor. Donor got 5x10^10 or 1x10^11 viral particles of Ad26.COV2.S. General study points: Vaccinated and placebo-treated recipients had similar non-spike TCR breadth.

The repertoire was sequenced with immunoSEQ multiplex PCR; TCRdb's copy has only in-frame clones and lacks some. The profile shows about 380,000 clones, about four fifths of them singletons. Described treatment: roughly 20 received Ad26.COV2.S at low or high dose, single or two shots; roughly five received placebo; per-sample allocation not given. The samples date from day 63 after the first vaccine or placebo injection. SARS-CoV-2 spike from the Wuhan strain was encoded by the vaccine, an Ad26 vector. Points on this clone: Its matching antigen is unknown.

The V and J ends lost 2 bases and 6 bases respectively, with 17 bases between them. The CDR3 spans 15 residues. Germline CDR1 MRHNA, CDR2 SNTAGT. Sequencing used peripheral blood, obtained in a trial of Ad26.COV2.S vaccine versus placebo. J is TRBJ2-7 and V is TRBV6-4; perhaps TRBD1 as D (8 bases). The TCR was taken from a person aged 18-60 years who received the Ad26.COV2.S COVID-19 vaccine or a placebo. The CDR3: CASSDTTGEGSEQYF. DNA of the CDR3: TGTGCCAGCAGTGACACGACAGGGGAGGGGAGCGAGCAGTACTTC.